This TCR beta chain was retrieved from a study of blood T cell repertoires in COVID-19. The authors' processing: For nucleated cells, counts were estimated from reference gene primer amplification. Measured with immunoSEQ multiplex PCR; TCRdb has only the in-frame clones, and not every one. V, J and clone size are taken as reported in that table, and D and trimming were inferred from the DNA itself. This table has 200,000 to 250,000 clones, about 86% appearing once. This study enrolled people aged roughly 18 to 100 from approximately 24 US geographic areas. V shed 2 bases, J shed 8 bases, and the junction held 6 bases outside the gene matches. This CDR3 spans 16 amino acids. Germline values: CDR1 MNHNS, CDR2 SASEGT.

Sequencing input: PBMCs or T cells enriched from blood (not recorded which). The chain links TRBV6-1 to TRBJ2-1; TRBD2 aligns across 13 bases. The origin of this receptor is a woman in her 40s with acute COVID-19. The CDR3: CASSERTSGSRYEQFF. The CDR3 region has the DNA TGTGCCAGCAGTGAAAGGACTAGCGGGAGCCGCTATGAGCAGTTCTTC.